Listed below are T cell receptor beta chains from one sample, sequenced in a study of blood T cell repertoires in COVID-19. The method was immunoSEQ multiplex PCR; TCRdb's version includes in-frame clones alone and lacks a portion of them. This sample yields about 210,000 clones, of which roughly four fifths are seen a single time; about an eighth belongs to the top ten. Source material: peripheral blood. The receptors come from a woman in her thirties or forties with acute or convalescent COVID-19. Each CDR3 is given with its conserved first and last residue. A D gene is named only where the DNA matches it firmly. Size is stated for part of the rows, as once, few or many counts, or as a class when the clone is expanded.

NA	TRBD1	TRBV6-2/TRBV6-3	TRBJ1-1	TGTGCCAGCAGTTCTCACCGGACAGGAGAGATGAACACTGAAGCTTTCTTT	CASSSHRTGEMNTEAFF
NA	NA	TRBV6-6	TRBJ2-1	TGTGCCAGCTTTTTGGCGGGCGGGATAGGGGAGCAGTTCTTC	CASFLAGGIGEQFF
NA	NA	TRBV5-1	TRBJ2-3	TGCGCCAGCAGCTTGGCCGGGGGGCGGGTCGACACAGATACGCAGTATTTT	CASSLAGGRVDTDTQYF
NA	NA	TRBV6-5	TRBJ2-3	TGTGCCAGCAGAGCCGGGAGCACAGATACGCAGTATTTT	CASRAGSTDTQYF
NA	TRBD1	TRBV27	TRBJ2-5	TGTGCCAGCAGTTTGACAGGGAGAGAAGAGACCCAGTACTTC	CASSLTGREETQYF
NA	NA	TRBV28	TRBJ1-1	TGTGCCAGCAGTCTCACAGGGAGGAACACTGAAGCTTTCTTT	CASSLTGRNTEAFF
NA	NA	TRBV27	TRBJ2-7	TGTGCCAGCAGTTTATGGTCGACATCCTACGAGCAGTACTTC	CASSLWSTSYEQYF
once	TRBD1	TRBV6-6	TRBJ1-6	TGTGCCAGCAGCCTGACAGGGGGGAATTCACCCCTCCACTTT	CASSLTGGNSPLHF
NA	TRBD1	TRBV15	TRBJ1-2	TGTGCCACCAGCGAGGACAGGGCAGGATATGGCTACACCTTC	CATSEDRAGYGYTF
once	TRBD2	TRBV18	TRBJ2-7	TGTGCCAGCTCCCAGGGACTAGCGGGAGGGGGAAGCTCCTACGAGCAGTACTTC	CASSQGLAGGGSSYEQYF
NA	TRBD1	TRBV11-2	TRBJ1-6	TGTGCCAGCAGCTTAACCGGGACAGGTCCGAGGGGGTCACCCCTCCACTTT	CASSLTGTGPRGSPLHF
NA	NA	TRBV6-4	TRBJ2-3	TGTGCCAGCAGTCCGGGCACAGATACGCAGTATTTT	CASSPGTDTQYF
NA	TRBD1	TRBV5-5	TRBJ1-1	TGTGCCAGCAGCTTGGAAGGGGACAGCATGAACACTGAAGCTTTCTTT	CASSLEGDSMNTEAFF
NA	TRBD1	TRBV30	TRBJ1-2	TGTGCCTGGTCCCCGGGACAGGGGGTCTATGGCTACACCTTC	CAWSPGQGVYGYTF
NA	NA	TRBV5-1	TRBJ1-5	TGCGCCAGCAGCCCGGGCGAACGGGGGGCTAATCAGCCCCAGCATTTT	CASSPGERGANQPQHF
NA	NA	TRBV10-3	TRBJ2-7	TGTGCCATGGGACGGGGGGCGTACGAGCAGTACTTC	CAMGRGAYEQYF
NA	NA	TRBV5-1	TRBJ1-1	TGCGCCAGCAGCTTTAGAGCTGAAGCTTTCTTT	CASSFRAEAFF
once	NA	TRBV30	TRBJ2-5	TGTGCCGGGATACTAGCTGGATTGACCCAGTACTTC	CAGILAGLTQYF
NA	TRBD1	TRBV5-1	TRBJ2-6	TGCGCCAGCAGCCTCGGGACAGGGCCCCCCGTCCTGACTTTC	CASSLGTGPPVLTF
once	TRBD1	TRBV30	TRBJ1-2	TGTGCCTGGAAGGTGTTTGGCGACAGGGGGATCTATGGCTACACCTTC	CAWKVFGDRGIYGYTF
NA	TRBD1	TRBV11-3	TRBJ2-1	TGTGCCAGCAGCTCGTTAGGCGCAGGGGGCGGCTACAATGAGCAGTTCTTC	CASSSLGAGGGYNEQFF
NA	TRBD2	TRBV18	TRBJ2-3	TGTGCCAGCTCACCGTTGCGGGAGTCAGATACGCAGTATTTT	CASSPLRESDTQYF
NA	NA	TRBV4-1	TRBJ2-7	TGCGCCAGCAGCCAAGACCACACACGCGGACTCCTATTCTACGAGCAGTACTTC	CASSQDHTRGLLFYEQYF
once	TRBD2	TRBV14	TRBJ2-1	TGTGCCAGCAGCCGATATACCGGGACTAGCGGGGGGCCTTACAATGAGCAGTTCTTC	CASSRYTGTSGGPYNEQFF
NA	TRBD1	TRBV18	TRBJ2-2	TGTGCCAGCTCACCACTAGGACAGGGGTGGTACACCGGGGAGCTGTTTTTT	CASSPLGQGWYTGELFF
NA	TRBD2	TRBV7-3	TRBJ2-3	TGTGCCAGCAGCCTTAGCGGGGGGGCGGCAGATACGCAGTATTTT	CASSLSGGAADTQYF
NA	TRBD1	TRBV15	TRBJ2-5	TGTGCCACCAGCAGGAAGGGGGCGGTATGGGAGACCCAGTACTTC	CATSRKGAVWETQYF
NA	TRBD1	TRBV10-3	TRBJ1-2	TGTGCCATCAGTGAGTCGCAGGGGGACTATGGCTACACCTTC	CAISESQGDYGYTF
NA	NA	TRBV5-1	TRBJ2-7	TGCGCCAGCAGCCCCGGAGTGACAGCCGCCTACGAGCAGTACTTC	CASSPGVTAAYEQYF
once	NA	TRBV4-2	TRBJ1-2	TGTGCCAGCAGCCAAGAGGTCGGGTGGTCGGACTATGGCTACACCTTC	CASSQEVGWSDYGYTF
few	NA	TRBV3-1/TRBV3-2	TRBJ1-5	TGTGCCAGCAGCCAAGACAGTTATAGCAATCAGCCCCAGCATTTT	CASSQDSYSNQPQHF
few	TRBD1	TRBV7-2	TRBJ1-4	TGTGCCAGCAGCTTGAGACAGGGAGAAAATGAAAAACTGTTTTTT	CASSLRQGENEKLFF
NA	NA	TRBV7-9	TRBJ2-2	TGTGCCAGCAGTCTTGACACATACACCGGGGAGCTGTTTTTT	CASSLDTYTGELFF
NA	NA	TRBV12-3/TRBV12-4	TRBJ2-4	TGTGCCAGCAGTTTGCCCGGGGGCATTCAGTACTTC	CASSLPGGIQYF
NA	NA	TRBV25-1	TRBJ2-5	TGTGCCAGCAGTGAACCCGGGATGGGAGAGACCCAGTACTTC	CASSEPGMGETQYF
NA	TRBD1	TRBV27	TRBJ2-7	TGTGCCAGCCGACGGGCAGGGGGCGCCGAGCAGTACTTC	CASRRAGGAEQYF
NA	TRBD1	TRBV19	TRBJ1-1	TGTGCCAGTAGTATCGGACAGGGGTTAGGAACTGAAGCTTTCTTT	CASSIGQGLGTEAFF
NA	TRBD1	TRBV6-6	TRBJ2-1	TGTGCCAGCAGTTACTCTCAGGGGGCGCCCCACAATGAGCAGTTCTTC	CASSYSQGAPHNEQFF
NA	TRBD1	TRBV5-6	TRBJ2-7	TGTGCCAGCAGCTTTCTGACAGGGGGCCCCTACGAGCAGTACTTC	CASSFLTGGPYEQYF
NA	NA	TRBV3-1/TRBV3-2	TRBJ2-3	TGTGCCAGCAGCCAAGTATACGGGGAAGCAGATACGCAGTATTTT	CASSQVYGEADTQYF
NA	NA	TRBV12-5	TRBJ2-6	TGTGCTAGTGCCCTGGGAGATTCTGGGGCCAACGTCCTGACTTTC	CASALGDSGANVLTF
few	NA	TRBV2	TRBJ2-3	TGTGCCAGCAGTGAAAGGGCGGGAAGTGGTGCAGATACGCAGTATTTT	CASSERAGSGADTQYF
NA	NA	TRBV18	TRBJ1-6	TGTGCCAGCTCAATAAACCGAGGGGGGGACCCTAATTCACCCCTCCACTTT	CASSINRGGDPNSPLHF
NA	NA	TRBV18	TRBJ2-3	TGTGCCAGCTCGTCGACAGTTAGCACAGATACGCAGTATTTT	CASSSTVSTDTQYF
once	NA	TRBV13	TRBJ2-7	TGTGCCAGTGGCCAGCGACCGTATGGCCAATTAACCTACGAGCAGTACTTC	CASGQRPYGQLTYEQYF
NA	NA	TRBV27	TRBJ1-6	TGTGCCAGCAGCCAGGGAACCTATAATTCACCCCTCCACTTT	CASSQGTYNSPLHF
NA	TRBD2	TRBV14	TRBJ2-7	TGTGCCAGCTTTCGAGCGGGGGAGTACGAGCAGTACTTC	CASFRAGEYEQYF
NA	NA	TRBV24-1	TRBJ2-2	TGTGCCACCAGTGATTTGCAAAGGGACATCGGGGAGCTGTTTTTT	CATSDLQRDIGELFF
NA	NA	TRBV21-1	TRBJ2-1	TGTGCCAGCAGCGAAAAAAAAAGGGGGCGGCCAAACCCCCACAATGAGCAGTTCTTC	CASSEKKRGRPNPHNEQFF
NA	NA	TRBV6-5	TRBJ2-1	TGTGCCAGCAGTTACTCCCGGAGCTCCTACAATGAGCAGTTCTTC	CASSYSRSSYNEQFF
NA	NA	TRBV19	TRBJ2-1	TGTGCCAGTAGTCTCTCTAAACAGGTCCTACCCTACAATGAGCAGTTCTTC	CASSLSKQVLPYNEQFF
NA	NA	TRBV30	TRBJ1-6	TGTGCCTGGAGTGAAGGAGCAGGGGTTAATTCACCCCTCCACTTT	CAWSEGAGVNSPLHF
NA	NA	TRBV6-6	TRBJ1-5	TGTGCCAGCAGTTACGATCTGGGCGGGCAGCCCCAGCATTTT	CASSYDLGGQPQHF
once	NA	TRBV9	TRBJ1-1	TGTGCCAGCAGCGTAGTTGCAGGGCAGAACACTGAAGCTTTCTTT	CASSVVAGQNTEAFF
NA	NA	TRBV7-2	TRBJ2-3	TGTGCCAGCAGCTTAATGTCGGGAATAATAGATACGCAGTATTTT	CASSLMSGIIDTQYF
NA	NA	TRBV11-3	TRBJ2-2	TGTGCCAGCAGCTTAGATCTGGGGGCGTACGCCGGGGAGCTGTTTTTT	CASSLDLGAYAGELFF
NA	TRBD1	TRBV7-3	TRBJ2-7	TGTGCCAGCAGCTTAACCGGGACAGCAGTCTACGAGCAGTACTTC	CASSLTGTAVYEQYF
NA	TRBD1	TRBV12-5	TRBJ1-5	TGTGCTAGTGGTTTGATGGTTACAGGGGGAAATCAGCCCCAGCATTTT	CASGLMVTGGNQPQHF
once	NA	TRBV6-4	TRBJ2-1	TGTGCCAGCATACCCCATCGAACTATTTACAATGAGCAGTTCTTC	CASIPHRTIYNEQFF